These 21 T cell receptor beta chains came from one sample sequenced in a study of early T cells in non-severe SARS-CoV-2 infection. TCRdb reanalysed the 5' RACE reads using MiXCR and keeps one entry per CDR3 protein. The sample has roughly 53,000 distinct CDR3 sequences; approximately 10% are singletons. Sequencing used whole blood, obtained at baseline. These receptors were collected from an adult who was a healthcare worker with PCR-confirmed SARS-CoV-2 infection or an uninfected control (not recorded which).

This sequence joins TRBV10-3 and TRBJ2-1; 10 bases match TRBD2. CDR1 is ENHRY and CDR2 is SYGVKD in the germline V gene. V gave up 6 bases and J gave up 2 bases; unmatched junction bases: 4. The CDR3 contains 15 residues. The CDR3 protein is CAIREGLAAYNEQFF. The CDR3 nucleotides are TGTGCCATCAGAGAAGGACTAGCGGCCTACAATGAGCAGTTCTTC.

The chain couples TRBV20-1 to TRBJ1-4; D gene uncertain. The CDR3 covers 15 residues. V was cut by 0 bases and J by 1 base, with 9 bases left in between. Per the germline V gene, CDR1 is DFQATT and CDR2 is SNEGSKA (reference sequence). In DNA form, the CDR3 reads TGCAGTGCTAGAGACCGAGCGGTAACTAATGAAAAACTGTTTTTT. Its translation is CSARDRAVTNEKLFF.

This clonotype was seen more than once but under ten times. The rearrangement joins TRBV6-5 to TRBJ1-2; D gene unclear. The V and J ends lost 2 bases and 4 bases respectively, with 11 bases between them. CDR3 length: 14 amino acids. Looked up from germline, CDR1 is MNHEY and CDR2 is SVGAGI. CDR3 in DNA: TGTGCCAGCAGTTACGGGCAAGGTGCCTATGGCTACACCTTC. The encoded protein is CASSYGQGAYGYTF.

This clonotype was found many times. CDR3: CASSLMTVSYEQYF. CDR3 DNA: TGTGCCAGCAGCTTAATGACTGTTTCCTACGAGCAGTACTTC. The genes are TRBV11-2 and TRBJ2-7; D call uncertain. The V and J ends lost 2 bases and 1 base respectively, with 9 bases between them. This CDR3 is 14 amino acids long. CDR1 is SGHAT and CDR2 is FQNNGV in the germline V gene.

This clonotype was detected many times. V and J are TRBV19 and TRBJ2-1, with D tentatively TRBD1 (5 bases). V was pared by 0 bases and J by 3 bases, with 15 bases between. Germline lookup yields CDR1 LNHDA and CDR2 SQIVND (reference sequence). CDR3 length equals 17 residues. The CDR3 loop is CASSIDLSTVSYNEQFF. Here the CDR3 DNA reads TGTGCCAGTAGTATAGATCTATCGACAGTGAGCTACAATGAGCAGTTCTTC.

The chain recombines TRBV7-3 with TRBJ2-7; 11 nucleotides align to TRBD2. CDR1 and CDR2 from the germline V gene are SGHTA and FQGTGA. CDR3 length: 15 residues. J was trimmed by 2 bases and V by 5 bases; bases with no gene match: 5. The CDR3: CASSLAGGLPYEQYF. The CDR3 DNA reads TGTGCCAGCAGCCTAGCGGGAGGCCTACCCTACGAGCAGTACTTC.

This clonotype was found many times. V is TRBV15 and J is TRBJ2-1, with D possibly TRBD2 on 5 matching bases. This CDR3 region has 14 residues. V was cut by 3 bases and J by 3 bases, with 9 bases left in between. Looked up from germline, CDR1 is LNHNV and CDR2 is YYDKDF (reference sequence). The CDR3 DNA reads TGTGCCACCAGCAGGTTTCGGGGCTACAATGAGCAGTTCTTC. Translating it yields CATSRFRGYNEQFF.

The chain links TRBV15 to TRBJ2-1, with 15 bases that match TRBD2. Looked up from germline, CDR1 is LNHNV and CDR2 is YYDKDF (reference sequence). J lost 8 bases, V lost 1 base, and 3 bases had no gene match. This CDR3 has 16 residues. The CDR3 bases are TGTGCCACCAGCAGAGCGGGACTAGCGGGAGGAGATGAGCAGTTCTTC. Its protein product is CATSRAGLAGGDEQFF.

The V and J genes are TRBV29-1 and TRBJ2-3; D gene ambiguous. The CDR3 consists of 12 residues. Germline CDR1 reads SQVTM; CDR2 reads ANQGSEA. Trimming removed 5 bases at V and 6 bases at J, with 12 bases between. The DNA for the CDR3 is TGCAGCGTTCGGGTCCCAGGTGATACGCAGTATTTT. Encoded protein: CSVRVPGDTQYF.

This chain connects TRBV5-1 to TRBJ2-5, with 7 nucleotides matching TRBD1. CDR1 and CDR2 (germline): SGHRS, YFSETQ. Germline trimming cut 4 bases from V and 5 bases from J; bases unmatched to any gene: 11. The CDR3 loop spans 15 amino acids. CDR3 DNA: TGCGCCAGCAGCCCGGCGGAGACAGGGTACGAGACCCAGTACTTC. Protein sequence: CASSPAETGYETQYF.

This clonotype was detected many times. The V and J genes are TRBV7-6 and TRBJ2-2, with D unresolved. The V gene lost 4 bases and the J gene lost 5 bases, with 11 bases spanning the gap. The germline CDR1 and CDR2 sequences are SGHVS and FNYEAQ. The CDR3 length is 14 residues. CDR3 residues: CASSSVGMTGELFF. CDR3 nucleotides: TGTGCCAGCAGCTCGGTGGGGATGACCGGGGAGCTGTTTTTT.

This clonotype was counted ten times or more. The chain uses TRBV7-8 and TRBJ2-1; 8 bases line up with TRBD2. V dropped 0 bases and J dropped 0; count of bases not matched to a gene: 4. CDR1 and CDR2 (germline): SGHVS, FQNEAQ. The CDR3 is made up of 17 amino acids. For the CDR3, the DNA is TGTGCCAGCAGCTTAGCTACAAGCGGGAGCTCCTACAATGAGCAGTTCTTC. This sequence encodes CASSLATSGSSYNEQFF.

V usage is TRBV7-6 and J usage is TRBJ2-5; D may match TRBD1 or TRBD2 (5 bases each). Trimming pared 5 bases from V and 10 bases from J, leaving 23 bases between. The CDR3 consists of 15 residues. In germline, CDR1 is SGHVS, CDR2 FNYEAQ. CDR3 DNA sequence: TGTGCCAGCAGCCCGAGAGGGGCTAGTTCTGGGGACCAGTACTTC. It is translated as CASSPRGASSGDQYF.

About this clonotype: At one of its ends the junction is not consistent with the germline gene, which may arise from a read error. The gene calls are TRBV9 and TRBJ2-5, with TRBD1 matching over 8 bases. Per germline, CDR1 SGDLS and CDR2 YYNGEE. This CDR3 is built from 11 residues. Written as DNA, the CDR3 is TGTGCCAGCAGCGTGCACGGGGACAGGTCCTTC. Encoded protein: CASSVHGDRSF.

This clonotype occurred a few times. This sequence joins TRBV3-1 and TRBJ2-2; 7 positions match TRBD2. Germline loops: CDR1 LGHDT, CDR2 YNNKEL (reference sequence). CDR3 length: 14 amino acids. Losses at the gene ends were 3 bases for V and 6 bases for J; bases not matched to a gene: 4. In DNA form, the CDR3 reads TGTGCCAGCAGCCACACTAGCGCCCCCGGGGAGCTGTTTTTT. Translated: CASSHTSAPGELFF.

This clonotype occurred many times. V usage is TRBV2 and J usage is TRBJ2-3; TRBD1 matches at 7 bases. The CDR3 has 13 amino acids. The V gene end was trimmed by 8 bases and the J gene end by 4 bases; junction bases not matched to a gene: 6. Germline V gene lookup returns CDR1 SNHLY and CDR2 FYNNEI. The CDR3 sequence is CASGRQGPDTQYF. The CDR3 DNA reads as TGTGCCAGCGGACGACAGGGACCAGATACGCAGTATTTT.

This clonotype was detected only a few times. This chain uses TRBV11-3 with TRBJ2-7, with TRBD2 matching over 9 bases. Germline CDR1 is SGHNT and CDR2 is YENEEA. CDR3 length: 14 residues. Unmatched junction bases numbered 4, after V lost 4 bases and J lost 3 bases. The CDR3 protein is CASSYSGSNYEQYF. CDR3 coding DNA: TGTGCCAGCAGCTATAGCGGGAGTAACTACGAGCAGTACTTC.

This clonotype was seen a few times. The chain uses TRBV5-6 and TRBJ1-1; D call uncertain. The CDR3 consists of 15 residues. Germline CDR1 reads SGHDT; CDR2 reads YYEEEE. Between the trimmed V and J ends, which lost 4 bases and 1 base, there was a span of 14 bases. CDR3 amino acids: CASSRMSSQNTEAFF. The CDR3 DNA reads TGTGCCAGCAGCCGGATGTCCTCCCAGAACACTGAAGCTTTCTTT.

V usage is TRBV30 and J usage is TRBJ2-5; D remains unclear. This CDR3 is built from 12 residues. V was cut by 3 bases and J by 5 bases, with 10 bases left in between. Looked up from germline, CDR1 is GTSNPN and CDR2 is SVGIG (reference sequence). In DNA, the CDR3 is TGTGCCTGGAGCAGTCGACGTGAGACCCAGTACTTC. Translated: CAWSSRRETQYF.

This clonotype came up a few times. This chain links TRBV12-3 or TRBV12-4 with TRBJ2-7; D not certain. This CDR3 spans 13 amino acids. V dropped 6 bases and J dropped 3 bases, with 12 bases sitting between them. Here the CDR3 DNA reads TGTGCCAGCAGCCCCCGTTTGAACTACGAGCAGTACTTC. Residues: CASSPRLNYEQYF.

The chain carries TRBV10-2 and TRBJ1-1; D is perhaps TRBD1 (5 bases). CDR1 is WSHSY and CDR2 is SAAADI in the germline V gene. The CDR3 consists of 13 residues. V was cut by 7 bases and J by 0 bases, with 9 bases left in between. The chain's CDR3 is CASKAGMNTEAFF. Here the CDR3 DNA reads TGCGCCAGCAAGGCAGGGATGAACACTGAAGCTTTCTTT.